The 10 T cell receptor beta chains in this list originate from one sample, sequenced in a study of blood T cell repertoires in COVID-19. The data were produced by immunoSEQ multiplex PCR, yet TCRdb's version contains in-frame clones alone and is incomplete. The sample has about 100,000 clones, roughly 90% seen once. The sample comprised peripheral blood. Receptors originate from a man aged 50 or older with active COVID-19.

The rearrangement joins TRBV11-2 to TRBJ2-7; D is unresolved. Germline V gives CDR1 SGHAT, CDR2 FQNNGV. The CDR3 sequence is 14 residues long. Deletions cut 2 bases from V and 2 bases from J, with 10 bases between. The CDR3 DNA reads TGTGCCAGCAGCTTAAGTCAGGTAGCCTACGAGCAGTACGTC. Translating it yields CASSLSQVAYEQYV.

For the CDR3, the DNA is TGTGCCAGCAGCTTCGACAGGGTCCCCTCTCAGCCCCAGCATTTT. This translates into CASSFDRVPSQPQHF. V is TRBV7-2 and J is TRBJ1-5; 7 nucleotides line up with TRBD1. This CDR3 contains 15 residues. Germline V gene data show CDR1 as SGHTA and CDR2 as FQGNSA. Germline trimming cut 3 bases from V and 6 bases from J; bases unmatched to any gene: 8.

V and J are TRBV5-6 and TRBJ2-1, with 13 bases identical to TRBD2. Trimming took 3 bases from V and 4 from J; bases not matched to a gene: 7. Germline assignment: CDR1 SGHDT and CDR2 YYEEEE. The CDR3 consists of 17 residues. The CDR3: CASSSRLAGGRYNEQFF. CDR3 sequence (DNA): TGTGCCAGCAGCTCCCGACTAGCGGGAGGTCGTTACAATGAGCAGTTCTTC.

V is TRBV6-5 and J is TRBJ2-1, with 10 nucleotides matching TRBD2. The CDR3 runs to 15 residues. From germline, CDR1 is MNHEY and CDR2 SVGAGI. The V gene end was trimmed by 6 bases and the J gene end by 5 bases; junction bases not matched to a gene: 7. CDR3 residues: CASRARLAGNNEQFF. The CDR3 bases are TGTGCCAGCAGGGCTAGACTAGCGGGCAACAATGAGCAGTTCTTC.

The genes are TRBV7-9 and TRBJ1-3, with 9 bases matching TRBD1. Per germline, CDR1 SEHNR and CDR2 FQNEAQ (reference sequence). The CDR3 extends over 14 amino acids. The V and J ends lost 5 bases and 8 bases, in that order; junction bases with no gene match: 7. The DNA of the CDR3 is TGTGCCAGCAGCATTCTGACAGGGGGAGACACCATATATTTT. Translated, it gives CASSILTGGDTIYF.

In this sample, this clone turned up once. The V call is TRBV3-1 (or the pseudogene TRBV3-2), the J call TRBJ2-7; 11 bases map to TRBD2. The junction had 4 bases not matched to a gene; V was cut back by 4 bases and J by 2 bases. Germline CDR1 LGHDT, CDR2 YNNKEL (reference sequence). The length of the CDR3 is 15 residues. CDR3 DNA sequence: TGTGCCAGCAGCCGCACTAGCGGGGGAACCTACGAGCAGTACTTC. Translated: CASSRTSGGTYEQYF.

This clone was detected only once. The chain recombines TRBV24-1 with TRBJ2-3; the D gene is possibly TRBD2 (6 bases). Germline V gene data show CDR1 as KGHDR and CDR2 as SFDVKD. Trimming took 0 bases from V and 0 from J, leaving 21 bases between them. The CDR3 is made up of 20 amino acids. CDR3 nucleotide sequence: TGTGCCACCAGTGATTTGTTTTGGGGGACTGAGACTCGCAGCACAGATACGCAGTATTTT. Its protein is CATSDLFWGTETRSTDTQYF.

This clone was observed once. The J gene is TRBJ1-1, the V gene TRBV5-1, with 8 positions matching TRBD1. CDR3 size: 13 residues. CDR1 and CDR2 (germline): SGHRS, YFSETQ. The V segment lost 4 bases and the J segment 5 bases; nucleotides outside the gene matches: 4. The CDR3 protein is CASSETGETEAFF. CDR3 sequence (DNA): TGCGCCAGCAGCGAGACAGGGGAAACTGAAGCTTTCTTT.

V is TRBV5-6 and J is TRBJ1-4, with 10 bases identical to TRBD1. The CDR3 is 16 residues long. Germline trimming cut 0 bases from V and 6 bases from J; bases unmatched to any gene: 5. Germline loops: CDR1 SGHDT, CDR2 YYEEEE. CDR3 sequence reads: CASSLVTGGEDEKLFF. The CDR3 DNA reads TGTGCCAGCAGCTTGGTGACAGGGGGCGAGGATGAAAAACTGTTTTTT.

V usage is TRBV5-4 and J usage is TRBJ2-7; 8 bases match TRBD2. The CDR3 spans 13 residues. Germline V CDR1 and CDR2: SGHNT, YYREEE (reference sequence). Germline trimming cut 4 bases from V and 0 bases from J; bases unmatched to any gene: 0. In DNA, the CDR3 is TGTGCCAGCAGCCGGGGGGGCTCCTACGAGCAGTACTTC. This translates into CASSRGGSYEQYF.